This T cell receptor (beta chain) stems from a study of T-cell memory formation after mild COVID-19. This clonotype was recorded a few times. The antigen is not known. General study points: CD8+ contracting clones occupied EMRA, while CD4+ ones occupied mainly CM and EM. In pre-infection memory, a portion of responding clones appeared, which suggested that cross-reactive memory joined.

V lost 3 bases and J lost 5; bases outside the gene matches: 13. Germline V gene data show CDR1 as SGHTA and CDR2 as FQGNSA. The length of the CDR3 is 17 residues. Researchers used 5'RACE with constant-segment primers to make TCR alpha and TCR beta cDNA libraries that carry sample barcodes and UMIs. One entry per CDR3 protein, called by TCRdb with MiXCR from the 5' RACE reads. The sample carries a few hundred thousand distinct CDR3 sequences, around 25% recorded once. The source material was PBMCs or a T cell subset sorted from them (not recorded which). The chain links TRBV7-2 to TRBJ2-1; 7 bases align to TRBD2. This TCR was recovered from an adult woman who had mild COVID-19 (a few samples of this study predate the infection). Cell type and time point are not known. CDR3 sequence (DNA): TGTGCCAGCAGCTTTGGGTTGGGCGGGGGACCCAACAATGAGCAGTTCTTC. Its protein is CASSFGLGGGPNNEQFF.